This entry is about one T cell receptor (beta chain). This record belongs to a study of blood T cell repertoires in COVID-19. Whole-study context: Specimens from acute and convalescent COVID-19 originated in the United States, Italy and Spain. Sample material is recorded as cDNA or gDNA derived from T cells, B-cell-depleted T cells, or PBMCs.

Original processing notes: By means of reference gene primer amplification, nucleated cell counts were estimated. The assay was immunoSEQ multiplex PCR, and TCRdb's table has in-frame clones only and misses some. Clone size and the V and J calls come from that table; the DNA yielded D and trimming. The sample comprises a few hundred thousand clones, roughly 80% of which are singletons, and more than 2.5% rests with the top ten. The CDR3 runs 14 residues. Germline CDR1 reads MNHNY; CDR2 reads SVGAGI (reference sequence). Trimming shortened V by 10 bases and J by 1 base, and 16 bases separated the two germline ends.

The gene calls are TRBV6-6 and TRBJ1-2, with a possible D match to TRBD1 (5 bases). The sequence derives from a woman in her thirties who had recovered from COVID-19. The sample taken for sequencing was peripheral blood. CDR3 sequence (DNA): TGTGCCACGCGACCGTCGGGGGATAACTATGGCTACACCTTC. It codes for CATRPSGDNYGYTF.